The next 9 T cell receptor beta chains were all read from a single sample in a study of T cell changes during pregnancy in multiple sclerosis. Sequencing was performed with immunoSEQ multiplex PCR; in TCRdb, only in-frame clones are kept and a portion is missing. The sample records approximately 32,000 clones, over 85% being singletons. The sequenced sample was CD8+ T cells from peripheral blood mononuclear cells, obtained in the first trimester of pregnancy. The receptors derive from a female donor with multiple sclerosis, enrolled in a pregnancy study.

This clone has more than one count but fewer than ten. The V call is TRBV11-2, the J call TRBJ2-3; 10 positions agree with TRBD1. J lost 2 bases, V lost 5 bases, and 13 bases had no gene match. The CDR3 length is 18 residues. Looked up from germline, CDR1 is SGHAT and CDR2 is FQNNGV. The CDR3: CASSTNLRDRGYTDTQYF. CDR3 DNA sequence: TGTGCCAGCAGCACCAACCTCCGGGACAGGGGTTACACAGATACGCAGTATTTT.

The V gene is TRBV7-9, the J gene TRBJ2-1, with a possible D match to TRBD2 (6 bases). Germline CDR1 is SEHNR and CDR2 is FQNEAQ (reference sequence). CDR3 length: 15 residues. V was trimmed by 5 bases and J by 9 bases, leaving 20 bases between them. Here the CDR3 DNA reads TGTGCCAGCAGCCCCTCGGTCTGGGAGGCCGGTGAGCAGTTCTTC. Protein: CASSPSVWEAGEQFF.

The chain employs TRBV5-6 and TRBJ2-7; D is possibly TRBD1 (5 bases). The CDR3 spans 15 residues. Per germline, CDR1 SGHDT and CDR2 YYEEEE. V was cut by 0 bases and J by 3 bases, with 13 bases left in between. CDR3 bases: TGTGCCAGCAGCTTGGGGGGCAGAGAGGACTACGAGCAGTACTTC. Protein: CASSLGGREDYEQYF.

The CDR3 spells CASSGRGLEAFF. CDR3 sequence (DNA): TGTGCCAGCAGCGGACGGGGTCTAGAAGCTTTCTTT. V and J are TRBV9 and TRBJ1-1, with D unclear. Trimming removed 3 bases from V and 8 bases from J, with 11 bases in between. There are 12 residues in the CDR3. CDR1 is SGDLS, CDR2 YYNGEE, per germline.

The chain employs TRBV28 and TRBJ1-1, with 7 bases matching TRBD1. The CDR3 extends over 15 amino acids. The trim removed 5 bases at V and 3 bases at J, leaving 9 bases unmatched. The germline V gene has CDR1 MDHEN and CDR2 SYDVKM. The CDR3 here is CASSLGQARYTEAFF. The CDR3 DNA is TGTGCCAGCAGTCTAGGACAGGCCCGGTACACTGAAGCTTTCTTT.

The genes are TRBV4-1 and TRBJ1-1; D uncertain. The CDR3 has 14 amino acids. Germline loops: CDR1 MGHRA, CDR2 YSYEKL. Trimming took off 2 bases at V and 10 bases at J, with 17 bases between the two ends. The CDR3 region is CASSQSGEGSGAFF. As DNA, the CDR3 is TGCGCCAGCAGCCAATCCGGAGAGGGATCTGGAGCTTTCTTT.

The V and J genes are TRBV4-1 and TRBJ2-1; D is uncertain. Germline CDR1 reads MGHRA; CDR2 reads YSYEKL. The CDR3 is made up of 13 amino acids. The V end was cut by 1 base, the J end by 5 bases, with 6 bases between. This chain's CDR3 is CASSQGLHNEQFF. As DNA, the CDR3 is TGCGCCAGCAGCCAAGGACTCCACAATGAGCAGTTCTTC.

The V and J genes are TRBV7-9 and TRBJ1-1; D may be TRBD1 (5 bases). Germline loops: CDR1 SEHNR, CDR2 FQNEAQ (reference sequence). Trimming shortened V by 5 bases and J by 2 bases, and 9 bases separated the two germline ends. CDR3 length equals 13 residues. This chain's CDR3 is CASSLGHNTEAFF. The CDR3 DNA follows: TGTGCCAGCAGCCTCGGACATAACACTGAAGCTTTCTTT. The full variable domain, rest sourced from reference TRBV7-9 and TRBJ1-1, is DTGVSQNPRHKITKRGQNVTFRCDPISEHNRLYWYRQTLGQGPEFLTYFQNEAQLEKSRLLSDRFSAERPKGSFSTLEIQRTEQGDSAMYLCASSLGHNTEAFFGQGTRLTVV.

The chain has TRBV4-1 and TRBJ1-1; D is unresolved. The ends were cut back, 1 base at V and 0 bases at J, with 3 bases in the middle. The V gene's germline CDR1 is MGHRA and CDR2 YSYEKL. The CDR3 consists of 13 residues. CDR3 amino acids: CASSQAVNTEAFF. In DNA form, the CDR3 reads TGCGCCAGCAGCCAAGCAGTGAACACTGAAGCTTTCTTT.